Shown below are 8 T cell receptor beta chains from a single sample sequenced in a study of blood T cells in healthy people across ages. A sample-barcoded 5' primer and a J-beta primer mix were used in a second PCR of roughly 6 to 11 cycles. TCRdb fed the 5' RACE reads into MiXCR, producing one record per CDR3 protein. The table lists some 1.5 million distinct CDR3 sequences, 28% of them singletons, with approximately 7.7% in the top ten. The sequenced sample consisted of blood. The source is a woman in her 30s in good health.

A word on this clonotype: Since the CDR3 does not end with the conserved phenylalanine or tryptophan, this likely comes from a read error. The chain carries TRBV7-2 and TRBJ1-2, with D possibly matching TRBD1 (6 bases). CDR1 SGHTA and CDR2 FQGNSA come from the germline V gene. This CDR3 contains 14 residues. The germline V and J ends were trimmed by 5 bases and 7 bases, with 17 bases remaining between them. CDR3 in amino acids: CASSQVQGLSGYTC. The CDR3 DNA reads as TGTGCCAGCAGCCAGGTACAGGGCCTCTCTGGCTACACCTGC.

This clonotype was observed many times. This chain uses TRBV7-2 with TRBJ2-5, with D tentatively TRBD1 (5 bases). The CDR3 loop spans 15 amino acids. Trimming pared 5 bases from V and 1 base from J, leaving 14 bases between. Germline V gene data show CDR1 as SGHTA and CDR2 as FQGNSA. DNA for the CDR3: TGTGCCAGCAGCCGGCAAGGGGCCGCCCAAGAGACCCAGTACTTC. It encodes CASSRQGAAQETQYF.

This clonotype has only a few counts. V is TRBV5-1 and J is TRBJ1-2; D not resolved. The CDR3 loop spans 13 amino acids. CDR1 is SGHRS and CDR2 is YFSETQ in the germline V gene. V lost 2 bases, J lost 5 bases, and 10 bases lay in between. Here the CDR3 reads CASSLQREYGYTF. The CDR3 region has the DNA TGCGCCAGCAGCTTACAAAGGGAATATGGCTACACCTTC.

As for this clonotype: A much bigger clone sits one base away, suggesting this may be a read error. The chain uses TRBV5-6 and TRBJ2-5; weak D call: TRBD2 (5 bases). The CDR3 covers 15 residues. Germline lookup yields CDR1 SGHDT and CDR2 YYEEEE. For the CDR3, the DNA is TGTGCCAACAGCTTGCCTGACTACCCCGGGGAGACCCAGTACTTC. This codes for CANSLPDYPGETQYF.

The V and J genes are TRBV5-4 and TRBJ2-1; 10 bases align to TRBD1. Germline V lookup: CDR1 SGHNT, CDR2 YYREEE (reference sequence). This CDR3 comprises 15 residues. V trimming: 5 bases; J trimming: 10 bases; junction bases outside the gene matches: 12. The CDR3 region is CASRPGTGEAREQFF. CDR3 nucleotides: TGTGCCAGCAGGCCCGGGACAGGGGAAGCGAGGGAGCAGTTCTTC.

This sequence joins TRBV10-3 and TRBJ2-1, with unresolved D. The CDR3 spans 17 residues. Trimming took off 6 bases at V and 0 bases at J, with 18 bases between the two ends. From germline, CDR1 is ENHRY and CDR2 SYGVKD. The CDR3 spells CAISDISWKSSYNEQFF. The CDR3, as DNA: TGTGCCATCAGCGATATTAGCTGGAAGAGCTCCTACAATGAGCAGTTCTTC.

The sample holds many counts of this clonotype. The gene calls are TRBV6-6 and TRBJ2-7; D might be TRBD1 or TRBD2, each matching 5 bases. This CDR3 region has 17 residues. V shed 4 bases and J shed 7 bases, with 26 bases lying between them. Germline loops: CDR1 MNHNY, CDR2 SVGAGI (reference sequence). CDR3 amino acids: CASSSPPRARASREQYF. CDR3 coding DNA: TGTGCCAGCAGTTCCCCCCCCAGGGCGAGGGCCTCTCGTGAGCAGTACTTC.

The V and J genes are TRBV7-7 and TRBJ2-2; D not certain. There are 14 residues in the CDR3. V was pared by 1 base and J by 3 bases, with 6 bases between. Per germline, CDR1 SSHAT and CDR2 FNYEAQ (reference sequence). The CDR3 is CASSLGGHTGELFF. As DNA, the CDR3 is TGTGCCAGCAGCTTAGGAGGACACACCGGGGAGCTGTTTTTT.